One and the same sample provided the 6 T cell receptor beta chains below, sequenced in a study of shared clonotypes between healthy human individuals. This table comes from immunoSEQ multiplex PCR, and its TCRdb copy is limited to in-frame clones, with some not included. Here the sample spans around 940,000 clones, about three quarters being singletons. Sequences were obtained from memory CD4+ T cells sorted from blood. Subset described: CD45RA-negative fraction. Receptors originate from a man younger than 30 in good health.

This clone was counted a few times. This sample includes further DNA sequences coding for the same CDR3. This chain links TRBV6-1 with TRBJ1-6; a weak D match, TRBD1 (5 bases). Germline V gene data show CDR1 as MNHNS and CDR2 as SASEGT. The germline V and J ends were trimmed by 1 base and 6 bases, with 10 bases remaining between them. The CDR3 length is 15 residues. CDR3 residues: CASSEGRGGNSPLHF. DNA for the CDR3: TGTGCCAGCAGTGAAGGCCGGGGGGGTAATTCACCCCTCCACTTT.

J is TRBJ2-7 and V is TRBV2, with 11 bases matching TRBD1. The CDR3 contains 14 residues. V dropped 7 bases and J dropped 3; count of bases not matched to a gene: 5. Germline V gene data show CDR1 as SNHLY and CDR2 as FYNNEI. The CDR3 DNA reads as TGTGCCAGCAACTGGGACAGGGGGTACTACGAGCAGTACTTC. Translated, it gives CASNWDRGYYEQYF.

The chain links TRBV28 to TRBJ1-1; D is possibly TRBD1 (6 bases). The CDR3 contains 11 residues. Per the germline V gene, CDR1 is MDHEN and CDR2 is SYDVKM. Trimming pared 2 bases from V and 12 bases from J, leaving 10 bases between. As DNA, the CDR3 is TGTGCCAGCAGTTTAAGGCAGGGGACTTTCTTT. Its translation is CASSLRQGTFF.

The chain has TRBV11-1 and TRBJ2-1, with TRBD2 matching 9 bases. Per the germline V gene, CDR1 is SGHAT and CDR2 is FQDESV (reference sequence). V was clipped by 5 bases and J by 3 bases; unmatched bases: 11. CDR3 length: 17 residues. The CDR3 bases are TGTGCCAGCAGCGATTCAGGGCGGGGGGGCAACTACAATGAGCAGTTCTTC. It specifies CASSDSGRGGNYNEQFF.

To note about this clone: In the same sample, other DNA sequences code for this CDR3. The rearrangement joins TRBV6-5 to TRBJ1-2; 11 bases map to TRBD1. Germline trimming cut 5 bases from V and 6 bases from J; bases unmatched to any gene: 8. From germline, CDR1 is MNHEY and CDR2 SVGAGI. The CDR3 is 15 amino acids. CDR3: CASSARDRGVNGYTF. Written as DNA, the CDR3 is TGTGCCAGCAGTGCCCGGGACAGGGGGGTAAATGGCTACACCTTC.

This clone was counted a single time. Other DNA sequences in the same sample also yield this CDR3. The gene calls are TRBV18 and TRBJ1-1, with no clear D. V dropped 0 bases and J dropped 4 bases, with 6 bases sitting between them. The CDR3 totals 13 residues. Germline values: CDR1 KGHSH, CDR2 LQKENI. In DNA form, the CDR3 reads TGTGCCAGCTCACCACCGGGTACCACTGAAGCTTTCTTT. This encodes CASSPPGTTEAFF.